The 22 T cell receptor beta chains in this list originate from one sample, sequenced in a study of T cells expressing NK-cell markers. TCRdb re-analyzed the 5' RACE reads; it lists each CDR3 protein once, without DNA. The specimen's table records 150,000 to 180,000 distinct CDR3 sequences. Sequenced sample: blood T cells: a sorted CD56 or NKG2C T cell subset, CD4+ or CD8+ T cells, or bulk PBMC T cells (not recorded which). These receptors all come from a woman aged 50 to 65 in good health.

V and J are TRBV2 and TRBJ1-1; TCRdb picks TRBD1, but there is no DNA to check that call. Germline-derived CDR1 and CDR2 are SNHLY and FYNNEI. The CDR3 covers 13 residues. Here the CDR3 reads CASSEDRGAEAFF. The variable domain in full, completed from reference TRBV2 and TRBJ1-1, reads EPEVTQTPSHQVTQMGQEVILRCVPISNHLYFYWYRQILGQKVEFLVSFYNNEISEKSEIFDDQFSVERPDGSNFTLKIRSTKLEDSAMYFCASSEDRGAEAFFGQGTRLTVV.

CDR3 region: CASTSGTSATPEQFF. The chain joins TRBV7-9 to TRBJ2-1; the TRBD2 assignment by TCRdb is unverifiable without DNA. CDR1 is SEHNR, CDR2 FQNEAQ, per germline (reference sequence). The length of the CDR3 is 15 residues.

This chain uses TRBV5-1 with TRBJ2-2; TCRdb lists TRBD2, though no DNA is available to test this call. The germline V gene encodes CDR1 SGHRS and CDR2 YFSETQ. The CDR3 has 17 amino acids. This chain's CDR3 is CASSPALAGGNTGELFF.

The J gene is TRBJ1-1, the V gene TRBV29-1; TCRdb's assignment of TRBD1 cannot be checked, as there is no DNA. Germline V gives CDR1 SQVTM, CDR2 ANQGSEA. The CDR3 is 16 amino acids. This CDR3 reads CSVGGTGRGVNTEAFF. Combining the CDR3 with reference TRBV29-1 and TRBJ1-1 gives the whole variable domain SAVISQKPSRDICQRGTSLTIQCQVDSQVTMMFWYRQQPGQSLTLIATANQGSEATYESGFVIDKFPISRPNLTFSTLTVSNMSPEDSSIYLCSVGGTGRGVNTEAFFGQGTRLTVV.

This chain connects TRBV7-9 to TRBJ1-1; without DNA, the TCRdb call of TRBD1 cannot be checked. CDR3 size: 15 residues. Germline values: CDR1 SEHNR, CDR2 FQNEAQ (reference sequence). The CDR3 spells CASSKTPTGDTEAFF.

CDR3 residues: CATSRDLVTEAFF. The chain uses TRBV15 and TRBJ1-1. CDR1 and CDR2 from the germline V gene are LNHNV and YYDKDF (reference sequence). The CDR3 extends over 13 amino acids.

V usage is TRBV25-1 and J usage is TRBJ2-2; checking the TCRdb D call of TRBD2 is not possible without DNA. Germline-derived CDR1 and CDR2 are MGHDK and SYGVNS. The CDR3 is 17 residues long. The chain's CDR3 is CASSEALAGQNTGELFF. Complete variable domain (other parts from reference TRBV25-1 and TRBJ2-2): EADIYQTPRYLVIGTGKKITLECSQTMGHDKMYWYQQDPGMELHLIHYSYGVNSTEKGDLSSESTVSRIRTEHFPLTLESARPSHTSQYLCASSEALAGQNTGELFFGEGSRLTVL.

The chain combines TRBV12-3 or TRBV12-4 with TRBJ2-1; as DNA is missing, the TRBD2 call by TCRdb cannot be tested. The CDR3 is made up of 15 amino acids. CDR3 in amino acids: CASSLLAGNYNEQFF.

The chain is built from TRBV6-5 and TRBJ2-7; lacking DNA, the TRBD1 call made by TCRdb goes unchecked. The CDR3 consists of 15 residues. Germline V CDR1 and CDR2: MNHEY, SVGAGI. The CDR3 sequence: CASSYHAGTLYEQYF.

V and J are TRBV2 and TRBJ2-2; TCRdb calls TRBD2, which cannot be checked without DNA. The CDR3 contains 15 residues. Germline V lookup: CDR1 SNHLY, CDR2 FYNNEI. The CDR3 spells CASSMPGLAGGELFF.

This chain links TRBV7-2 with TRBJ1-5. Germline values: CDR1 SGHTA, CDR2 FQGNSA. The CDR3 runs 13 residues. This chain's CDR3 is CASTWGSNQPQHF.

V and J are TRBV24-1 and TRBJ2-2. There are 16 residues in the CDR3. Germline V gives CDR1 KGHDR, CDR2 SFDVKD. The CDR3 sequence: CATSDPDSGRTGELFF.

The chain carries TRBV10-3 and TRBJ1-1. The CDR3 consists of 15 residues. Germline-derived CDR1 and CDR2 are ENHRY and SYGVKD. The CDR3 spells CAISESWSGETEAFF.

The rearrangement uses TRBV7-9 and TRBJ2-1; TCRdb calls TRBD2, which cannot be checked without DNA. The germline gives CDR1 SEHNR, CDR2 FQNEAQ (reference sequence). The CDR3 loop spans 15 amino acids. The CDR3 is CASSFPADSYNEQFF. The full variable domain, its missing parts supplied by reference TRBV7-9 and TRBJ2-1, is DTGVSQNPRHKITKRGQNVTFRCDPISEHNRLYWYRQTLGQGPEFLTYFQNEAQLEKSRLLSDRFSAERPKGSFSTLEIQRTEQGDSAMYLCASSFPADSYNEQFFGPGTRLTVL.

The chain employs TRBV5-1 and TRBJ1-1; the TRBD1 assignment by TCRdb is unverifiable without DNA. The CDR3 length is 16 residues. Germline CDR1 and CDR2: SGHRS and YFSETQ. CDR3 residues: CASSLSQGQINTEAFF.

The chain recombines TRBV5-6 with TRBJ2-4. Germline lookup yields CDR1 SGHDT and CDR2 YYEEEE. The CDR3 is 13 amino acids. The CDR3: CASSLSGKNIQYF. Full variable domain (remainder filled in from reference TRBV5-6 and TRBJ2-4): DAGVTQSPTHLIKTRGQQVTLRCSPKSGHDTVSWYQQALGQGPQFIFQYYEEEERQRGNFPDRFSGHQFPNYSSELNVNALLLGDSALYLCASSLSGKNIQYFGAGTRLSVL.

The chain couples TRBV20-1 to TRBJ2-5; as DNA is missing, the TRBD2 call by TCRdb cannot be tested. The germline V gene has CDR1 DFQATT and CDR2 SNEGSKA (reference sequence). The CDR3 runs to 13 residues. Here the CDR3 reads CSAATSGSETQYF.

The V and J genes are TRBV4-1 and TRBJ1-1. The germline gives CDR1 MGHRA, CDR2 YSYEKL. CDR3 length equals 14 residues. CDR3: CASSPTGGGGGAFF.

The chain links TRBV29-1 to TRBJ1-1; no DNA is available, so the TRBD1 call from TCRdb remains unchecked. Looked up from germline, CDR1 is SQVTM and CDR2 is ANQGSEA. The CDR3 covers 14 residues. CDR3 residues: CSVEVGHRNTEAFF.

This chain joins TRBV5-1 and TRBJ2-1; the TCRdb D gene call, TRBD2, has no DNA to confirm it. This CDR3 comprises 15 residues. CDR1 and CDR2 (germline): SGHRS, YFSETQ. The CDR3 here is CASSLVAGGQNEQFF.

This rearrangement joins TRBV29-1 to TRBJ1-1; TCRdb gives TRBD1 as the D gene, but with no DNA this cannot be confirmed. Germline-derived CDR1 and CDR2 are SQVTM and ANQGSEA. The CDR3 sequence is 14 residues long. The CDR3 is CSAPVPQGATEAFF.

The V and J genes are TRBV12-3 or TRBV12-4 and TRBJ2-2; TCRdb proposes TRBD1, but this gene call is untestable without DNA. The CDR3 loop spans 18 amino acids. The CDR3 loop reads CASSPSWAGGDYTGELFF.